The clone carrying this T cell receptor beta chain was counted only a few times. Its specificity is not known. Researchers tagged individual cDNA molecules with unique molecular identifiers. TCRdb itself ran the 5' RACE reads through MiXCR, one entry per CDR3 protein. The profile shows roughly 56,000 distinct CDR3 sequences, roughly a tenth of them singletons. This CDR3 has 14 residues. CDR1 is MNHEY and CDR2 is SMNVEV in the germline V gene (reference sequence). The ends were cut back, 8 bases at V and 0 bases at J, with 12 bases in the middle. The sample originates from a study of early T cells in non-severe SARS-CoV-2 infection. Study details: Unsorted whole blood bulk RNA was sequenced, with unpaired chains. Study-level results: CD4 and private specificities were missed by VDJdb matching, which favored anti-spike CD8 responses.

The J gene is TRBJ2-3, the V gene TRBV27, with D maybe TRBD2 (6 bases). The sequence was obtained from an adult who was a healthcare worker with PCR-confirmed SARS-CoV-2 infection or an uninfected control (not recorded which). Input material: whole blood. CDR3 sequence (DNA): TGTGCCAGCCAGCGCAGCGGGAGCACAGATACGCAGTATTTT. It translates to CASQRSGSTDTQYF.